The sequence of this T cell receptor beta chain was determined in a study of shared clonotypes between healthy human individuals. None of the donors, who were healthy HIV-negative adults, had recently had acute infections or vaccinations. When samples were unsorted, approximately 90 million PBMCs were used for genomic DNA. The germline gives CDR1 MNHNS, CDR2 SASEGT. The CDR3 loop spans 16 amino acids. After removal of 1 base from V and 2 bases from J, the junction contained 3 bases not matched to a gene. It was across several immunoSEQ plates that each subset's genomic DNA was evenly split. Only in-frame clones appear in the TCRdb table, and some are missing; sequencing was by immunoSEQ multiplex PCR. The sample holds about 460,000 clones; 60% to 80% are singletons and the top ten take around 12%.

The J gene is TRBJ1-5, the V gene TRBV6-1, with TRBD1 matching 9 bases. The sample comprised PBMCs. The clonotype comes from a woman in her 40s in good health. Some clones in this sample may be carry-over from other donors' samples. The CDR3 spells CASSEGTGVGNQPQHF. Here the CDR3 DNA reads TGTGCCAGCAGTGAAGGGACAGGGGTTGGCAATCAGCCCCAGCATTTT.